This is a list of T cell receptor beta chains from one sample in a study of cytomegalovirus exposure and HLA in healthy donors. TCRdb's copy holds only in-frame clones and misses some; the assay was immunoSEQ multiplex PCR. The sample includes some 200,000 clones, 82% seen only once; the top ten take approximately 0.098%. Sequencing input: PBMCs. Every receptor here comes from a boy between 2 and 10 years old in good health and CMV-seronegative. Both conserved end residues are part of each CDR3. D genes are given only for firm matches. Not every row has a clone size; where given, it reads once, few, many or a size class.

v_gene,d_gene,j_gene,abundance,CDR3nt,CDR3aa
TRBV30,.,TRBJ2-4,.,TGTGCCTGGAGTGGGGGCCAAGGGAACATTCAGTACTTC,CAWSGGQGNIQYF
TRBV29-1,TRBD1,TRBJ1-1,.,TGCAGCGTTGGACAGGGTAACACTGAAGCTTTCTTT,CSVGQGNTEAFF
TRBV7-8,TRBD2,TRBJ2-1,.,TGTGCCAGCAGCCCCTGGACTCCAGCGGGGGGGCGAAAGCGGGATGAGCAGTTCTTC,CASSPWTPAGGRKRDEQFF
TRBV5-6,.,TRBJ1-1,.,TGTGCCAGCAGTTGGGGAGTGGTGGGCACTGAAGCTTTCTTT,CASSWGVVGTEAFF
TRBV5-1,.,TRBJ2-1,.,TGCGCCAGCAGCTTGTTCGGGGTTATCTCCTACAATGAGCAGTTCTTC,CASSLFGVISYNEQFF
TRBV6-5,TRBD1,TRBJ2-5,.,TGTGCCAGCAGTTACAGGGGGCTAGGGGAGACCCAGTACTTC,CASSYRGLGETQYF
TRBV7-9,TRBD1,TRBJ2-1,once,TGTGCCAGCAGCCTATTAGCGACAGGGGCCTACAATGAGCAGTTCTTC,CASSLLATGAYNEQFF
TRBV5-1,TRBD2,TRBJ2-1,.,TGCGCCAGCAGCTTGGGGGTTACGAGCGGGGGGGCCAATGAGCAGTTCTTC,CASSLGVTSGGANEQFF
TRBV7-2,.,TRBJ2-7,.,TGTGCCAGCAGCTTTATTGGCCCCCAGGGAGAGCAGTACTTC,CASSFIGPQGEQYF
TRBV19,TRBD1,TRBJ2-7,.,TGTGCCAGTAGTATAAGGCCAGGGGGCTCCTACGAGCAGTACTTC,CASSIRPGGSYEQYF
TRBV2,.,TRBJ1-1,.,TGTGCCACTAAAGGGGGCACTGAAGCTTTCTTT,CATKGGTEAFF
TRBV20-1,.,TRBJ1-1,.,TGCAGTGCTAACCGGGGAAGAGCTTTCTTT,CSANRGRAFF
TRBV5-4,.,TRBJ1-2,few,TGTGCCAGCAGCTTGGACAGAAACTATGGCTACACCTTC,CASSLDRNYGYTF
TRBV19,TRBD1,TRBJ1-1,.,TGTGCCAGTAGTATAAGGGACAGGGGAAACACTGAAGCTTTCTTT,CASSIRDRGNTEAFF
TRBV6-1,.,TRBJ2-2,few,TGTGCCAGCAGCCCCCTTCCCGGGGAGCTGTTTTTT,CASSPLPGELFF
TRBV18,TRBD1,TRBJ1-1,.,TGTGCCAGCTCACCCGGACAGGGCGGCACTGAAGCTTTCTTT,CASSPGQGGTEAFF
TRBV6-1,.,TRBJ1-2,.,TGTGCCAGCAGTGATCTTGGGTCGGGGAGGGGCTACACCTTC,CASSDLGSGRGYTF
TRBV18,TRBD1,TRBJ1-1,once,TGTGCCAGCTCCTCCGCCACTTCTGAGGACAGGTTCACTGAAGCTTTCTTT,CASSSATSEDRFTEAFF
TRBV7-2,TRBD1,TRBJ1-4,.,TGTGCCAGCAGCTCGGACAGGGGTGAAAAACTGTTTTTT,CASSSDRGEKLFF
TRBV6-5,.,TRBJ1-2,.,TGTGCCAGCACCCTACGGCCCGGGTTGGGTGGCTACACCTTC,CASTLRPGLGGYTF
TRBV2,.,TRBJ1-6,.,TGTGCCAGCAGTGAAGGACAGCCCTATAATTCACCCCTCCACTTT,CASSEGQPYNSPLHF
TRBV4-3,.,TRBJ1-1,once,TGCGCCAGCAGCCAAGATTGGAGGTCCCCTGAAGCTTTCTTT,CASSQDWRSPEAFF
TRBV7-9,TRBD1,TRBJ1-1,.,TGTGCCAGCAGCCGAAAGGGCCAGGGGGTGGCTGAAGCTTTCTTT,CASSRKGQGVAEAFF
TRBV4-1,TRBD1,TRBJ1-3,few,TGCGCCAGCAGCTCGGGACAGAGGGAAAACACCATATATTTT,CASSSGQRENTIYF
TRBV2,TRBD1,TRBJ1-4,.,TGTGCCAGCAGCCCACGACAGGGGGCAAGGGAAAAACTGTTTTTT,CASSPRQGAREKLFF
TRBV7-9,.,TRBJ2-5,.,TGTGCCAGCAGCTTCAAACTAGAACTGCAAGAGACCCAGTACTTC,CASSFKLELQETQYF
TRBV5-1,TRBD1,TRBJ2-6,.,TGCGCCAGCAGCCCGTCCCGGGACAGGGCTGGGGCCAACGTCCTGACTTTC,CASSPSRDRAGANVLTF
TRBV4-2,.,TRBJ2-4,once,TGTGCCAGCAGCCAAGGGGAGCGAACCAAAAACATTCAGTACTTC,CASSQGERTKNIQYF
TRBV5-1,.,TRBJ2-5,.,TGCGCCAGCAGCTTGGCGGACTCCCCCGGGGAGACCCAGTACTTC,CASSLADSPGETQYF
TRBV5-1,.,TRBJ1-1,.,TGCGCCAGCAGCCCGGGGGGTGTCGAGTACACTGAAGCTTTCTTT,CASSPGGVEYTEAFF
TRBV6-1,TRBD1,TRBJ2-3,few,TGTGCCAGCAGCGGACAGGGCACAGATACGCAGTATTTT,CASSGQGTDTQYF
TRBV6-6,.,TRBJ1-4,.,TGTGCCAGCAGTCCCCGCAGGGATGGCGAAAAACTGTTTTTT,CASSPRRDGEKLFF
TRBV7-9,.,TRBJ2-7,.,TGTGCCAGCAGCCTCGGACTCTACTACGAGCAGTACTTC,CASSLGLYYEQYF
TRBV4-1,TRBD1,TRBJ1-1,.,TGCGCCAGCAGATCAAGGGCGGGACAGGGGGCCACTGAAGCTTTCTTT,CASRSRAGQGATEAFF